The following is a TCR beta chain sequence with its context. TCRdb's copy holds only in-frame clones and misses some; the assay was immunoSEQ multiplex PCR. This table holds roughly 190,000 clones, approximately 82% found once. The data derive from a study of blood T cell repertoires in COVID-19. Study details: Collection of acute and convalescent COVID-19 samples took place in the United States, Italy and Spain.

Germline V gene sequence: CDR1 MNHNS, CDR2 SASEGT. V was trimmed by 3 bases and J by 2 bases, leaving 13 bases between them. This CDR3 is built from 15 residues. Sequencing was carried out using peripheral blood. This chain joins TRBV6-1 and TRBJ2-5; possibly TRBD1 for D (5 bases). The receptor was derived from a man aged 50-59 years with active or convalescent COVID-19. The CDR3 DNA reads TGTGCCAGCAGTGATGGGGCAGGTCGGCAAGAGACCCAGTACTTC. This translates into CASSDGAGRQETQYF.